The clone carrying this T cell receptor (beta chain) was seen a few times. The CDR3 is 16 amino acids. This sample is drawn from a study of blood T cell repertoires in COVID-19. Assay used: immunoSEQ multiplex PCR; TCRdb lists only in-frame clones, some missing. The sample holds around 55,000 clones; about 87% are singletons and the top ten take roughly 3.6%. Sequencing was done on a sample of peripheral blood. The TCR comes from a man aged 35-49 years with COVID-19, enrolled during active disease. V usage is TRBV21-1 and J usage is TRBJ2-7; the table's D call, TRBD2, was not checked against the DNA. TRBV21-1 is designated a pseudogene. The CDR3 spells CASSQSRLAGAYEQYF. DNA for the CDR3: TGTGCCAGCAGCCAATCTCGACTAGCGGGAGCCTACGAGCAGTACTTC.